Below, 19 T cell receptor beta chains from the same sample are listed, as sequenced in a study of T cell changes during pregnancy in multiple sclerosis. The method was immunoSEQ multiplex PCR; TCRdb's version includes in-frame clones alone and lacks a portion of them. The sample shows tens of thousands of clones, less than 95% of them seen only once. Sample: peripheral blood, taken in the third trimester of pregnancy. These TCRs come from a female donor with multiple sclerosis, enrolled in a pregnancy study.

The rearrangement uses TRBV5-1 and TRBJ2-2, with 10 bases identical to TRBD2. Germline V gives CDR1 SGHRS, CDR2 YFSETQ. V lost 4 bases, J lost 7 bases, and 7 bases stayed unmatched. The CDR3 contains 15 residues. The CDR3 protein is CASSGQGLAIGELFF. In DNA, the CDR3 is TGCGCCAGCAGCGGGCAGGGACTAGCGATCGGGGAGCTGTTTTTT.

The chain couples TRBV15 to TRBJ1-2, with D hard to call. The CDR3 contains 19 residues. CDR1 is LNHNV, CDR2 YYDKDF, per germline (reference sequence). Trimming stripped 0 bases from V and 2 bases from J, with 22 bases between. The CDR3 reads CATSRDGLAEGMLNYGYTF. CDR3 bases: TGTGCCACCAGCAGAGATGGGTTAGCTGAGGGCATGTTGAACTATGGCTACACCTTC. Based on the CDR3 plus reference TRBV15 and TRBJ1-2, the full variable domain is DAMVIQNPRYQVTQFGKPVTLSCSQTLNHNVMYWYQQKSSQAPKLLFHYYDKDFNNEADTPDNFQSRRPNTSFCFLDIRSPGLGDTAMYLCATSRDGLAEGMLNYGYTFGSGTRLTVV.

The J gene is TRBJ1-1, the V gene TRBV5-1; possibly TRBD1 for D (6 bases). CDR1 SGHRS and CDR2 YFSETQ come from the germline V gene. The CDR3 extends over 14 amino acids. V lost 4 bases and J 1 base, leaving 11 bases between the germline ends. CDR3 amino acids: CASSPQGPNTEAFF. For the CDR3, the DNA is TGCGCCAGCAGCCCACAGGGCCCGAACACTGAAGCTTTCTTT.

The chain combines TRBV5-6 with TRBJ1-4; D gene ambiguous. V lost 4 bases to trimming and J lost 7 bases, with 14 bases between them. The CDR3 sequence is 14 residues long. CDR1 and CDR2 from the germline V gene are SGHDT and YYEEEE. CDR3 sequence: CASSTPQEGEKLFF. The CDR3 nucleotides are TGTGCCAGCAGCACGCCGCAGGAGGGTGAAAAACTGTTTTTT.

The chain carries TRBV19 and TRBJ1-1, with 7 bases identical to TRBD1. V gave up 8 bases and J gave up 0 bases; unmatched junction bases: 6. The CDR3 sequence is 14 residues long. Germline loops: CDR1 LNHDA, CDR2 SQIVND (reference sequence). CDR3 residues: CASRGTDMNTEAFF. The CDR3 region has the DNA TGTGCCAGTCGAGGGACAGACATGAACACTGAAGCTTTCTTT.

The chain uses TRBV18 and TRBJ1-2; tentatively, D is TRBD1 (6 bases). V was pared by 3 bases and J by 2 bases, with 13 bases between. CDR1 and CDR2 from the germline V gene are KGHSH and LQKENI. The CDR3 is 15 amino acids. The CDR3 DNA is TGTGCCAGCTCACCCGGCCAGGGGAAGAACTATGGCTACACCTTC. Its protein is CASSPGQGKNYGYTF.

This clone occurred once. V is TRBV2 and J is TRBJ1-1; TRBD1 agrees at 8 bases. The germline V gene has CDR1 SNHLY and CDR2 FYNNEI. This CDR3 has 15 residues. V gave up 9 bases and J gave up 0 bases; unmatched junction bases: 9. The CDR3 region has the DNA TGTGCCAGGGACAGGGCTAAGGGGATGAACACTGAAGCTTTCTTT. Protein: CARDRAKGMNTEAFF.

V gene TRBV19 combines with J gene TRBJ2-3; no firm D call. The V end lost 7 bases, the J end lost 0 bases, and 11 bases lay between the germline ends. There are 14 residues in the CDR3. Germline assignment: CDR1 LNHDA and CDR2 SQIVND (reference sequence). The CDR3 sequence: CASIASSSTDTQYF. The CDR3 DNA is TGTGCCAGTATTGCGAGTTCTAGCACAGATACGCAGTATTTT.

In this sample, this clone turned up once. The chain links TRBV7-9 to TRBJ2-2; D perhaps matches TRBD1 (6 bases). The length of the CDR3 is 17 residues. The germline V gene encodes CDR1 SEHNR and CDR2 FQNEAQ (reference sequence). The ends were cut back, 2 bases at V and 4 bases at J, with 17 bases in the middle. The CDR3 sequence: CASSLIPHRDATGELFF. CDR3 nucleotide sequence: TGTGCCAGCAGCTTAATTCCCCACAGGGACGCCACCGGGGAGCTGTTTTTT.

The chain links TRBV10-1 to TRBJ2-7; the D is unclear. The CDR3 has 15 amino acids. CDR1 is WNHNN, CDR2 SYGVQD, per germline (reference sequence). The ends were cut back, 6 bases at V and 5 bases at J, with 20 bases in the middle. As DNA, the CDR3 is TGCGCCAGCAGCCCTACCTTATCTACCCTCCACGAGCAGTACTTC. Protein product: CASSPTLSTLHEQYF.

This chain joins TRBV5-4 and TRBJ2-2, with no clear D. Germline CDR1 and CDR2: SGHNT and YYREEE (reference sequence). The length of the CDR3 is 14 residues. V was cut by 5 bases and J by 0 bases, with 8 bases left in between. This CDR3 is CASSSEANTGELFF. The CDR3 DNA reads TGTGCCAGCAGTTCCGAGGCGAACACCGGGGAGCTGTTTTTT.

J is TRBJ2-3 and V is TRBV5-5, with D perhaps TRBD1 (5 bases). V lost 0 bases and J lost 3, with 11 bases in between. From germline, CDR1 is SGHKS and CDR2 YYEKEE (reference sequence). CDR3 length equals 15 residues. The CDR3 protein is CASSLGRGRTDTQYF. CDR3 nucleotide sequence: TGTGCCAGCAGCTTGGGTAGGGGTCGTACAGATACGCAGTATTTT. Using reference TRBV5-5 and TRBJ2-3 for the parts outside the CDR3, the full variable domain is DAGVTQSPTHLIKTRGQQVTLRCSPISGHKSVSWYQQVLGQGPQFIFQYYEKEERGRGNFPDRFSARQFPNYSSELNVNALLLGDSALYLCASSLGRGRTDTQYFGPGTRLTVL.

The chain employs TRBV2 and TRBJ1-5, with 8 bases fitting TRBD1. V dropped 6 bases and J dropped 1; count of bases not matched to a gene: 5. In germline, CDR1 is SNHLY, CDR2 FYNNEI. This CDR3 contains 15 residues. The chain's CDR3 is CASSGQGSSNQPQHF. CDR3 coding DNA: TGTGCCAGCAGCGGACAGGGATCAAGCAATCAGCCCCAGCATTTT.

This chain uses TRBV2 with TRBJ2-7; the D is unclear. This CDR3 has 11 residues. Germline V gene data show CDR1 as SNHLY and CDR2 as FYNNEI. V lost 8 bases and J lost 1, with 6 bases in between. CDR3 DNA sequence: TGTGCCAGCCGCGCATCCTACGAGCAGTACTTC. This sequence encodes CASRASYEQYF.

This chain links TRBV10-1 with TRBJ1-2, with 8 bases fitting TRBD1. There are 13 residues in the CDR3. Germline assignment: CDR1 WNHNN and CDR2 SYGVQD (reference sequence). With V trimmed by 5 bases and J by 7 bases, 6 bases remained unmatched. Here the CDR3 reads CASSLDRGGGYTF. CDR3 bases: TGCGCCAGCAGTCTCGACAGGGGAGGTGGCTACACCTTC.

The chain links TRBV27 to TRBJ2-5; TRBD1 matches at 12 bases. The CDR3 runs to 18 residues. Germline CDR1 reads MNHEY; CDR2 reads SMNVEV (reference sequence). Unmatched junction bases numbered 9, after V lost 1 base and J lost 3 bases. CDR3 protein: CASSLFSRDRGREETQYF. CDR3 nucleotide sequence: TGTGCCAGCAGTTTATTTTCAAGGGACAGGGGGCGCGAAGAGACCCAGTACTTC.

V and J are TRBV30 and TRBJ2-3; D not resolved. Germline lookup yields CDR1 GTSNPN and CDR2 SVGIG (reference sequence). The length of the CDR3 is 11 residues. V gave up 3 bases and J gave up 4 bases, with 5 bases separating them. The CDR3 protein is CAWSLADTQYF. The CDR3 bases are TGTGCCTGGAGCCTAGCAGATACGCAGTATTTT.

This clone was counted only a few times. J is TRBJ1-6 and V is TRBV9; 8 bases match TRBD1. The CDR3 is 15 residues long. With V trimmed by 4 bases and J by 7 bases, 7 bases remained unmatched. Germline CDR1 reads SGDLS; CDR2 reads YYNGEE. The chain's CDR3 is CASSLGTGANSPLHF. The CDR3 bases are TGTGCCAGCAGCCTCGGGACAGGAGCAAATTCACCCCTCCACTTT.

As regards this clone: The sample has other DNA sequences that encode this CDR3 too. The chain combines TRBV27 with TRBJ1-5; no firm D call. Germline V gene lookup returns CDR1 MNHEY and CDR2 SMNVEV (reference sequence). The CDR3 is 13 amino acids. Deletions cut 3 bases from V and 0 bases from J, with 3 bases between. CDR3 amino acids: CASSFSSNQPQHF. The CDR3, as DNA: TGTGCCAGCAGTTTCAGTAGCAATCAGCCCCAGCATTTT.